The 17 T cell receptor beta chains listed next were all sequenced from one sample in a study of radiotherapy plus CTLA-4 blockade in lung cancer. Produced via immunoSEQ multiplex PCR; TCRdb's table is partial and in-frame only. The sample consists of under 100,000 clones, over 80% of them appearing once. The input for sequencing was peripheral blood, taken from a patient treated with radiotherapy plus ipilimumab. These receptors were obtained from a human donor with non-small cell lung cancer that progressed on radiotherapy plus ipilimumab.

Only one count was recorded for this clone. V usage is TRBV27 and J usage is TRBJ2-5, with D unclear. The V end was cut by 5 bases, the J end by 5 bases, with 9 bases between. This CDR3 spans 12 amino acids. Germline assignment: CDR1 MNHEY and CDR2 SMNVEV (reference sequence). The CDR3 nucleotides read TGTGCCAGCAGTACCTTGGGGGAGACCCAGTACTTC. Residues: CASSTLGETQYF.

The chain is built from TRBV5-6 and TRBJ2-5, with 12 bases aligning to TRBD1. V lost 0 bases to trimming and J lost 0 bases; unmatched junction nucleotides: 9. Germline V lookup: CDR1 SGHDT, CDR2 YYEEEE. This CDR3 spans 19 amino acids. The CDR3 loop reads CASSLAGQGAQGHQETQYF. The CDR3 DNA is TGTGCCAGCAGCTTGGCGGGACAGGGGGCACAAGGCCACCAAGAGACCCAGTACTTC.

V usage is TRBV5-1 and J usage is TRBJ2-3, with a tentative D call TRBD1 (6 bases). Trimming stripped 5 bases from V and 2 bases from J, with 12 bases between. CDR3 length: 14 amino acids. The germline gives CDR1 SGHRS, CDR2 YFSETQ. The CDR3 is CASRDSLTTDTQYF. The CDR3 DNA reads TGCGCCAGCAGGGACAGCCTGACCACAGATACGCAGTATTTT.

The CDR3 spells CASSLTGANLYEQYF. The CDR3, as DNA: TGTGCCAGCAGCCTGACAGGGGCTAATCTCTACGAGCAGTACTTC. This sequence joins TRBV13 and TRBJ2-7; 8 positions agree with TRBD1. The length of the CDR3 is 15 residues. Trimming took 5 bases from V and 3 from J; bases not matched to a gene: 9. Germline CDR1 and CDR2: PRHDT and FYEKMQ (reference sequence). The complete variable domain, with remaining parts taken from reference TRBV13 and TRBJ2-7, reads AAGVIQSPRHLIKEKRETATLKCYPIPRHDTVYWYQQGPGQDPQFLISFYEKMQSDKGSIPDRFSAQQFSDYHSELNMSSLELGDSALYFCASSLTGANLYEQYFGPGTRLTVT.

V and J are TRBV14 and TRBJ1-2; a possible D gene is TRBD1 (5 bases). CDR3 length: 15 amino acids. Trimming shortened V by 1 base and J by 4 bases, and 13 bases separated the two germline ends. Per the germline V gene, CDR1 is SGHDN and CDR2 is FVKESK. CDR3 nucleotide sequence: TGTGCCAGCAGCCAAGTCCCGGGGGGGGGCTATGGCTACACCTTC. Amino acids: CASSQVPGGGYGYTF.

The rearrangement links TRBV5-1 to TRBJ2-1; 7 nucleotides line up with TRBD1. Germline V gene sequence: CDR1 SGHRS, CDR2 YFSETQ. The CDR3 contains 14 residues. The V and J ends lost 4 bases and 4 bases, in that order; junction bases with no gene match: 5. DNA of the CDR3: TGCGCCAGCAGCCTCGGACAGGTGTACAATGAGCAGTTCTTC. It is translated as CASSLGQVYNEQFF.

The chain has TRBV14 and TRBJ2-7; TRBD1 agrees at 7 bases. Looked up from germline, CDR1 is SGHDN and CDR2 is FVKESK. The CDR3 is made up of 14 amino acids. Trimming cost V 1 base and J 5 bases; bases outside gene matches: 5. The CDR3 coding sequence is TGTGCCAGCAGCCAAGCGGACAGGTTCCACGAGCAGTACTTC. Translated, it gives CASSQADRFHEQYF.

This chain uses TRBV5-8 with TRBJ1-2; unclear D gene. Germline-derived CDR1 and CDR2 are SGHTS and YDEGEE. The length of the CDR3 is 14 residues. Deletions cut 4 bases from V and 8 bases from J, with 18 bases between. CDR3 sequence reads: CASSQWDNKLGYTF. The CDR3 DNA sequence: TGTGCCAGCAGCCAGTGGGATAACAAGTTGGGCTACACCTTC.

This clone was picked up a small number of times. The chain combines TRBV10-2 with TRBJ1-1; D is ambiguous. The V end was cut by 4 bases, the J end by 0 bases, with 9 bases between. Germline assignment: CDR1 WSHSY and CDR2 SAAADI. This CDR3 has 14 residues. The CDR3 DNA sequence: TGCGCCAGCAGTGTTCAAGTGGTGAACACTGAAGCTTTCTTT. It translates to CASSVQVVNTEAFF.

The gene calls are TRBV12-5 and TRBJ1-6; TRBD1 agrees at 10 bases. V lost 3 bases to trimming and J lost 5 bases; unmatched junction nucleotides: 1. CDR1 and CDR2 from the germline V gene are LGHNT and FRNRAP. This CDR3 is 15 amino acids long. CDR3 region: CASGFGTGDNSPLHF. CDR3 DNA sequence: TGTGCTAGTGGTTTTGGGACAGGGGATAATTCACCCCTCCACTTT.

This clone was detected only once. This chain connects TRBV4-3 to TRBJ2-3, with D possibly TRBD2 on 6 matching bases. Germline assignment: CDR1 LGHNA and CDR2 YSLEER. Trimming stripped 0 bases from V and 2 bases from J, with 15 bases between. The CDR3 length is 17 residues. The DNA for the CDR3 is TGCGCCAGCAGCCAAGATTTCGGCGGGGCCAACACAGATACGCAGTATTTT. Translated, it gives CASSQDFGGANTDTQYF.

This clone occurred a few times. J is TRBJ2-5 and V is TRBV11-2; D gene uncertain. The CDR3 consists of 15 residues. Trimming took 1 base from V and 2 from J, leaving 11 bases between them. Per the germline V gene, CDR1 is SGHAT and CDR2 is FQNNGV. This CDR3 reads CASSLARAVQETQYF. Written as DNA, the CDR3 is TGTGCCAGCAGCTTAGCTAGGGCAGTACAAGAGACCCAGTACTTC. Filled out from reference TRBV11-2 and TRBJ2-5, the complete variable domain reads EAGVAQSPRYKIIEKRQSVAFWCNPISGHATLYWYQQILGQGPKLLIQFQNNGVVDDSQLPKDRFSAERLKGVDSTLKIQPAKLEDSAVYLCASSLARAVQETQYFGPGTRLLVL.

This rearrangement joins TRBV30 to TRBJ1-2, with a possible D match to TRBD1 (5 bases). Trimming took 5 bases from V and 7 from J, leaving 11 bases between them. Germline V gene sequence: CDR1 GTSNPN, CDR2 SVGIG (reference sequence). The CDR3 has 11 amino acids. The CDR3 region is CAWGQGAGYTF. Here the CDR3 DNA reads TGTGCCTGGGGGCAGGGTGCTGGCTACACCTTC. Filled out from reference TRBV30 and TRBJ1-2, the complete variable domain reads SQTIHQWPATLVQPVGSPLSLECTVEGTSNPNLYWYRQAAGRGLQLLFYSVGIGQISSEVPQNLSASRPQDRQFILSSKKLLLSDSGFYLCAWGQGAGYTFGSGTRLTVV.

The rearrangement links TRBV5-4 to TRBJ2-1, with 7 bases matching TRBD2. V was clipped by 3 bases and J by 3 bases; unmatched bases: 9. CDR1 is SGHNT, CDR2 YYREEE, per germline (reference sequence). This CDR3 spans 16 amino acids. CDR3 region: CASSSTGTTYYNEQFF. CDR3 nucleotide sequence: TGTGCCAGCAGCTCCACCGGGACTACCTACTACAATGAGCAGTTCTTC.

Here the CDR3 reads CASSPPQPNEQFF. The CDR3 DNA reads as TGTGCCAGCTCACCACCACAGCCCAATGAGCAGTTCTTC. The chain employs TRBV18 and TRBJ2-1; D is unclear. CDR1 KGHSH and CDR2 LQKENI come from the germline V gene. The V end lost 0 bases, the J end lost 6 bases, and 6 bases lay between the germline ends. The CDR3 runs to 13 residues.

The chain combines TRBV19 with TRBJ2-3, with 15 bases aligning to TRBD2. The CDR3 has 15 residues. CDR1 is LNHDA and CDR2 is SQIVND in the germline V gene (reference sequence). The V segment lost 8 bases and the J segment 11 bases; nucleotides outside the gene matches: 11. The CDR3 DNA sequence: TGTGCCAGTGGGGGACTAGCGGGAGGTTCCGGTATGCAGTATTTT. This translates into CASGGLAGGSGMQYF.

This chain links TRBV11-2 with TRBJ2-5; TRBD2 aligns across 9 bases. Germline CDR1 is SGHAT and CDR2 is FQNNGV. The V segment lost 5 bases and the J segment 2 bases; nucleotides outside the gene matches: 12. This CDR3 is built from 17 residues. CDR3 sequence (DNA): TGTGCCAGCAGCCCCAGGGAGCGGGAGGTCTTACAAGAGACCCAGTACTTC. It encodes CASSPREREVLQETQYF.